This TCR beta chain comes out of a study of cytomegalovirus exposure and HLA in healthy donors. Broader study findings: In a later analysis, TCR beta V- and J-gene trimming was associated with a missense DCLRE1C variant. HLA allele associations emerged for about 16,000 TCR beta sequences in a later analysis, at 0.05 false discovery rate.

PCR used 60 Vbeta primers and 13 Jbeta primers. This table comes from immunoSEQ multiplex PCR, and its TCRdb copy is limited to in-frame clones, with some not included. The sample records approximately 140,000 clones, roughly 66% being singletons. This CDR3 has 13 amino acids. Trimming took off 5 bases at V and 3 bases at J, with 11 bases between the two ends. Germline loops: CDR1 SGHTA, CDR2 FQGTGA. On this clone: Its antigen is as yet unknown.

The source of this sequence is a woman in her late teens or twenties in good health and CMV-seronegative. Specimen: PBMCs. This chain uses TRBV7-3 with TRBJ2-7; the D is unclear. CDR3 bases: TGTGCCAGCAGCCGAAACCCAGGCTACGAGCAGTACTTC. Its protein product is CASSRNPGYEQYF.